This T cell receptor (beta chain) was identified in a study of the immune and genomic landscape of osteosarcoma. Overall study context: 55% to 75% had unfavorable pathologic response to standard therapy. 60% to 85% presented with localized disease at diagnosis. Study-level results: Roughly five repertoires, each under 100 clonotypes, were dominated by one hyperexpanded clone. Productive clonality stayed low overall, though C3 exceeded C1.

V lost 8 bases, J lost 2 bases, and 12 bases lay in between. CDR1 ENHRY and CDR2 SYGVKD come from the germline V gene. The CDR3 consists of 13 residues. A note on this clone: Its antigen is currently unknown.

This table comes from immunoSEQ multiplex PCR, and its TCRdb copy is limited to in-frame clones, with some not included. This table holds 1,500 to 2,000 clones, about 68% found once. Sequencing was carried out using primary tumor tissue from the T10 vertebra. This clonotype was obtained from a man aged 18 to 30 with osteosarcoma. The J gene is TRBJ1-2, the V gene TRBV10-3; weak D call: TRBD1 (5 bases). Here the CDR3 reads CAIGAARNYGYTF. In DNA, the CDR3 is TGTGCCATCGGGGCAGCACGCAACTATGGCTACACCTTC.